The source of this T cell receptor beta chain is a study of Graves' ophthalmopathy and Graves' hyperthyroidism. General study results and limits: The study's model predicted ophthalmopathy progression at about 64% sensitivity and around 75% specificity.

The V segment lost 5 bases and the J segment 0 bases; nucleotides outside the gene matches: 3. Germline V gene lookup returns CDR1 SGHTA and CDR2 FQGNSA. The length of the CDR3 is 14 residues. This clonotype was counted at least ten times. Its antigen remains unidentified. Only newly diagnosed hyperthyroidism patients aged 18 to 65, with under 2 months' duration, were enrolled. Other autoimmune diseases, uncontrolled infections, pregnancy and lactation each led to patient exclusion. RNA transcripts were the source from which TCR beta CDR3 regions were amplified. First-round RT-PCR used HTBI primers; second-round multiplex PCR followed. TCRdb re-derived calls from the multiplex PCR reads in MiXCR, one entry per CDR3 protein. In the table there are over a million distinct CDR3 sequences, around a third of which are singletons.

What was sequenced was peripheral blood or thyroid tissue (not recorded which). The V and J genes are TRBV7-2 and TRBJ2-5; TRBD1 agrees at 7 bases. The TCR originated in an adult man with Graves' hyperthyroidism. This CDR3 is CASSLQGYQETQYF. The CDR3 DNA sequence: TGTGCCAGCAGCCTACAGGGGTACCAAGAGACCCAGTACTTC.